This TCR beta chain was identified during a study of blood T cells in healthy people across ages (dated by TCRdb to between 2015 and 2017). Some background on the complete study: In model experiments, template switching captured roughly one uniquely barcoded TCR beta cDNA molecule for every two T cells. Using the same blood draw, the study looked at two additional independent replicas of 1 million unique cDNA reads for two donors, one aged 18 to 29 and the other aged 80 or older. To avoid experimental bias, donors of different ages were spread randomly across the sequencing lanes. The donors were split into four age groups: young (average around 17 years), middle-aged (nearly 40), aged (roughly 60) and long-lived (roughly 80). Age-related changes in TCR beta repertoire diversity were measured in the study by deep sequencing normalized with unique cDNA molecular identifiers. General study outcomes and caveats: As age increased, observed TCR beta diversity per million T cells dropped in a roughly linear way, and a significant reduction was already evident by age 40. Since profiling was done on bulk unsorted PBMCs, naive and antigen-experienced compartments could not be conclusively compared. Compared with the aged group, the long-lived group had more naive CD4+ T cells, fewer expanded clones and increased TCR diversity, a pattern suggesting age selection. There was a strong correlation between observed TCR beta diversity and the percentage of naive T cells measured by flow cytometry. Estimates of total diversity based on one million sequenced T cells were considered lower bounds and underestimates. Because donor CMV infection status was unknown, age-related changes in expanded clonotypes were potentially confounded.

Receptors were amplified or captured by 5' RACE. TCRdb shows the sequencer as Illumina HiSeq 2500. A second roughly 7 to 11 cycle PCR used a sample-barcoded 5' primer and a J-beta primer mix. A template-switch 5' adaptor carrying 12 random nucleotides introduced a unique molecular identifier onto each TCR beta cDNA molecule. Each sample yielded at least 3 million CDR3-containing paired-end reads. The Mint cDNA synthesis kit, primed by a TRBC-specific oligonucleotide, was used to synthesize first-strand cDNA from all RNA. All cDNA was treated with uracil-DNA glycosylase and then went through a first 18-cycle PCR with the universal primers M1SS and BC2_uni_R. As for how the authors treated the data: Normalization of each sample was performed by random selection of 1 million high-quality reads, each carrying a distinct molecular identifier. Reads sharing molecular identifiers were discarded rather than binned into consensus sequences. MiTCR, set to a Q25 quality threshold and the strictest error-elimination algorithm, was used for CDR3 identification, clonotype clustering and error correction. A nonparametric unseen species model using Euler transformation provided a lower-bound estimate of total TCR beta diversity. TCRdb cleaned the public reads at Q25 with fastp, built clones with MiXCR and kept in-frame beta chains. Rows with one shared CDR3 protein collapse into an entry with the most common genes and DNA. The V and J calls and clone size are TCRdb's, not the authors'. For this sample there are approximately 800,000 distinct CDR3 sequences; less than 70% appear just once. Clones ranked in the top ten supply approximately 40% of the sample.

From a lookup of the germline V gene, CDR1 and CDR2 are SGHRS and YFSETQ. Germline trimming: 0 bases from V, 1 base from J; junction bases outside gene matches: 5. Measured from the cysteine to the phenylalanine, the CDR3 is 17 residues long. Just the 51-base CDR3 DNA is kept, in frame starting at base 1. The table lists this clonotype with a few counts. What antigen it recognizes has not been identified. No quality values exist for individual bases; no much larger clone is one base distant. The donors were roughly 39 Caucasian individuals from Russia, aged roughly 6 to 90 years, who were systemically healthy. Each donor gave ten milliliters of peripheral blood, collected into EDTA-treated Vacutainer tubes. PBMCs were isolated by Ficoll-Paque density-gradient centrifugation, with at least 7 million obtained per sample. Total RNA, at least 6 micrograms per sample, was extracted from PBMCs with Trizol reagent. For every donor, flow cytometry on a PBMC aliquot measured the percentage of naive CD45RAhigh/CD27high T cells.

This TCR derives from an older man in good health. Sequenced material: blood. Recombination joined TRBV5-1 with TRBJ2-3; 10 central bases correspond to TRBD1. The bases read TGCGCCAGCAGCTTGGCCTGGACAGGGGGAGGCACAGATACGCAGTATTTT. It translates as CASSLAWTGGGTDTQYF.